The 6 T cell receptor beta chains reported below all come from one sample, sequenced in a study of Graves' ophthalmopathy and Graves' hyperthyroidism. The study amplified TCR beta CDR3 regions using RNA transcripts. First-round RT-PCR relied on HTBI primers, and a second-round multiplex PCR came next. TCRdb re-analysed the multiplex PCR reads in MiXCR, keeping a single row per CDR3 protein. The data contain about 740,000 distinct CDR3 sequences, 40% of them seen just once; the ten biggest clones take up about 40%. The sequenced material came from peripheral blood. The source of these receptors is an adult man with Graves' ophthalmopathy.

On this clonotype: Relative to the germline gene, one junction end is altered; a read error may explain this. V gene TRBV7-9 combines with J gene TRBJ2-6, with D possibly being TRBD1 (6 bases). CDR1 is SEHNR and CDR2 is FQNEAQ in the germline V gene (reference sequence). CDR3 length equals 16 residues. CDR3 loop: CASSQTGASGTNVLTF. CDR3 DNA: TGCGCCAGCAGCCAGACAGGAGCCTCTGGGACCAACGTCCTGACTTTC.

The rearrangement links TRBV25-1 to TRBJ2-5; TRBD1 is a possible D gene (5 bases). From germline, CDR1 is MGHDK and CDR2 SYGVNS. Deletions cut 4 bases from V and 0 bases from J, with 9 bases between. This CDR3 is built from 14 residues. CDR3 amino acids: CASSAAGNQETQYF. CDR3 nucleotides: TGTGCCAGCAGTGCGGCAGGGAACCAAGAGACCCAGTACTTC.

The V gene is TRBV4-1, the J gene TRBJ1-4, with a possible D match to TRBD1 (6 bases). The V end lost 4 bases, the J end lost 7 bases, and 13 bases lay between the germline ends. Germline CDR1 reads MGHRA; CDR2 reads YSYEKL. The CDR3 has 14 residues. The CDR3 DNA reads TGCGCCAGCAGCCGCAGGGGCGTAGGTGAAAAACTGTTTTTT. This sequence encodes CASSRRGVGEKLFF.

The V call is TRBV5-8, the J call TRBJ1-6; D gene ambiguous. V was shortened by 3 bases and J by 10 bases, with 8 bases between the two germline ends. Germline values: CDR1 SGHTS, CDR2 YDEGEE. This CDR3 has 12 residues. The CDR3 DNA is TGTGCCAGCAGCTGGATCGGATCACCCCTCCACTTT. As protein: CASSWIGSPLHF.

The table lists this clonotype with a count of one. The V and J genes are TRBV10-2 and TRBJ2-3, with D unresolved. The CDR3 covers 14 residues. The germline gives CDR1 WSHSY, CDR2 SAAADI. V lost 8 bases and J 3 bases, leaving 15 bases between the germline ends. For the CDR3, the DNA is TGCGCCAGCTCGTGGCTGGAAAGGACAGATACGCAGTATTTT. This translates into CASSWLERTDTQYF.

In this sample, this clonotype turned up many times. The chain combines TRBV7-2 with TRBJ1-5; D ambiguous. Germline V gene data show CDR1 as SGHTA and CDR2 as FQGNSA. Trimming took 3 bases from V and 2 from J, leaving 8 bases between them. The CDR3 length is 14 residues. CDR3 sequence (DNA): TGTGCCAGCAGCTTGAGGGATGGCAATCAGCCCCAGCATTTT. Translating it yields CASSLRDGNQPQHF.